The rows below give T cell receptor beta chains drawn from one sample of a study of breast tumors, draining lymph nodes, adjacent tissues. TCRdb called the multiplex PCR reads again in MiXCR, with one record for every CDR3 protein. The sample shows approximately 40,000 distinct CDR3 sequences, 35% to 45% of them seen only once. The sequenced material came from breast tumor tissue. Every receptor here comes from a female donor with breast cancer. Some clones in this sample may be carry-over from other donors' samples. Both conserved end residues are part of each CDR3. D genes are given only for firm matches. Some rows have no size entry. The others give once, few or many, or a class for an expanded clone.

DNA: TGCAGTGCTAGAGATGGGAGAGCGAACACCGGGGAGCTGTTTTTT
CDR3: CSARDGRANTGELFF
V: TRBV20-1
D: .
J: TRBJ2-2
length: 15
size: many

DNA: TGTGCCAGCAGCTTTTTGGAGATCAGGGGAAGCTCTGGAAACACCATATATTTT
CDR3: CASSFLEIRGSSGNTIYF
V: TRBV7-9
D: .
J: TRBJ1-3
length: 18
size: many

DNA: TGTGCCTGGAGTCACGGGATCACAGATACGCAGTATTTT
CDR3: CAWSHGITDTQYF
V: TRBV30
D: .
J: TRBJ2-3
length: 13
size: many

DNA: TGTGCCAGTCAGACTAGCGGGAGCGAGACCCAGTACTTC
CDR3: CASQTSGSETQYF
V: TRBV19
D: TRBD2
J: TRBJ2-5
length: 13
size: many

DNA: TGTGCCAGCAGTTCAGGTTGGTACGAGCAGTACTTC
CDR3: CASSSGWYEQYF
V: TRBV12-3/TRBV12-4
D: .
J: TRBJ2-7
length: 12
size: large

DNA: TGTGCCAGCAGCCCCCGCGCCCCCGTCGATGGCTACACCTTC
CDR3: CASSPRAPVDGYTF
V: TRBV3-1
D: .
J: TRBJ1-2
length: 14
size: many

DNA: TGTGCCAGCAGTCCGAGCGGGAGTATCTACAATGAGCAGTTCTTC
CDR3: CASSPSGSIYNEQFF
V: TRBV7-3
D: TRBD2
J: TRBJ2-1
length: 15
size: many

DNA: TGTGCCAGCAGCTTATTGGGGACTAGCAACACCGGGGAGCTGTTTTTT
CDR3: CASSLLGTSNTGELFF
V: TRBV7-3
D: TRBD2
J: TRBJ2-2
length: 16
size: many

DNA: TGCAGTGCCCTCAAGGGACAGGTATTTTCTGGAAACACCATATATTTT
CDR3: CSALKGQVFSGNTIYF
V: TRBV20-1
D: TRBD1
J: TRBJ1-3
length: 16
size: .

DNA: TGCAGTGCTAGCCCTAGCGGGGGTGGAGAAGAGACCCAGTACTTC
CDR3: CSASPSGGGEETQYF
V: TRBV20-1
D: TRBD2
J: TRBJ2-5
length: 15
size: .

DNA: TGTGCCAGTGGCGTCATAGAGGGAACTAATGAAAAACTGTTTTTT
CDR3: CASGVIEGTNEKLFF
V: TRBV7-9
D: .
J: TRBJ1-4
length: 15
size: many

DNA: TGTGCCAGCAGCCCGGGACAGAATCCTAACTATGGCTACACCTTC
CDR3: CASSPGQNPNYGYTF
V: TRBV7-2
D: TRBD1
J: TRBJ1-2
length: 15
size: many

DNA: TGTGCCAGCAGCGTAGGGGGGGAGGCTAGCGGGAGAAGGGACAATGAGCAGTTCTTC
CDR3: CASSVGGEASGRRDNEQFF
V: TRBV9
D: TRBD2
J: TRBJ2-1
length: 19
size: .

DNA: TGTGCCAGCAGGTGGGACGCTCACAATGAGCAGTTCTTC
CDR3: CASRWDAHNEQFF
V: TRBV7-9
D: .
J: TRBJ2-1
length: 13
size: .

DNA: TGCAGTGCTAGACTATTCGACACTTCGCACTACGAGCAGTACTTC
CDR3: CSARLFDTSHYEQYF
V: TRBV20-1
D: .
J: TRBJ2-7
length: 15
size: .

DNA: TGTGCCAGTCGGAACAGGGTCGGTCAGCCCCAGCATTTT
CDR3: CASRNRVGQPQHF
V: TRBV12-3/TRBV12-4
D: .
J: TRBJ1-5
length: 13
size: many

DNA: TGTGCCAGTACCTTGAGTGGTAGCACCGGGGAGCTGTTTTTT
CDR3: CASTLSGSTGELFF
V: TRBV19
D: .
J: TRBJ2-2
length: 14
size: many

DNA: TGTGCCAGCAGCTTAAGTGGTAGCGGGAGTTACAATGAGCAGTTCTTC
CDR3: CASSLSGSGSYNEQFF
V: TRBV7-2
D: TRBD2
J: TRBJ2-1
length: 16
size: many

DNA: TGCAGTGCCGCAACAGAGGAGAACTATGGCTACACCTTC
CDR3: CSAATEENYGYTF
V: TRBV20-1
D: .
J: TRBJ1-2
length: 13
size: .

DNA: TGTGCCACCAGATCAGGGGGCAGGTACAATGAGCAGTTCTTC
CDR3: CATRSGGRYNEQFF
V: TRBV24-1
D: TRBD1
J: TRBJ2-1
length: 14
size: many

DNA: TGCAGTGCTAGAGATGGGGCAGGGGGGGACTACGAGCAGTACTTC
CDR3: CSARDGAGGDYEQYF
V: TRBV20-1
D: .
J: TRBJ2-7
length: 15
size: many

DNA: TGCGCCAGCAGCTTGGATCCTAGCGGTATCTACGAGCAGTACTTC
CDR3: CASSLDPSGIYEQYF
V: TRBV5-1
D: TRBD2
J: TRBJ2-7
length: 15
size: many

DNA: TGTGCCAGCAGTGTTCTTAGCTTGGAGACCCAGTACTTC
CDR3: CASSVLSLETQYF
V: TRBV2
D: .
J: TRBJ2-5
length: 13
size: many

DNA: TGTGCCAGCAGCCGCGGACTAGCGGACGCGAACACCGGGGAGCTGTTTTTT
CDR3: CASSRGLADANTGELFF
V: TRBV7-9
D: TRBD2
J: TRBJ2-2
length: 17
size: .

DNA: TGTGCCACCAGCAGTCCACCGGGACTATCGGGTTTTTCCTACAATGAGCAGTTCTTC
CDR3: CATSSPPGLSGFSYNEQFF
V: TRBV15
D: TRBD2
J: TRBJ2-1
length: 19
size: many

DNA: TGTGCCAGCAGCACCCGGGACGGGAACACCGGGGAGCTGTTTTTT
CDR3: CASSTRDGNTGELFF
V: TRBV7-2
D: .
J: TRBJ2-2
length: 15
size: many

DNA: TGCGCCAGCAGCTTAATAGGGGGATACAATGAGCAGTTCTTC
CDR3: CASSLIGGYNEQFF
V: TRBV5-1
D: .
J: TRBJ2-1
length: 14
size: many

DNA: TGTGCCAGCAGTTGGGAGGCCCCCTCCTACAATGAGCAGTTCTTC
CDR3: CASSWEAPSYNEQFF
V: TRBV2
D: .
J: TRBJ2-1
length: 15
size: many

DNA: TGTGCCAGCAAGCGGGCAGGGGGGGGCTCTGGGGCCAACGTCCTGACTTTC
CDR3: CASKRAGGGSGANVLTF
V: TRBV6-2/TRBV6-3
D: .
J: TRBJ2-6
length: 17
size: .

DNA: TGTGCCTGGAGTGGGACAGGGTTAGAGGGCTACACCTTC
CDR3: CAWSGTGLEGYTF
V: TRBV30
D: TRBD1
J: TRBJ1-2
length: 13
size: .

DNA: TGTGCCAGCAGCCCGACAGAACCTAGCACAGATACGCAGTATTTT
CDR3: CASSPTEPSTDTQYF
V: TRBV6-2/TRBV6-3
D: .
J: TRBJ2-3
length: 15
size: many

DNA: TGTGCCAGCAGCTTGAGGAGCGGCACAGATACGCAGTATTTT
CDR3: CASSLRSGTDTQYF
V: TRBV5-6
D: .
J: TRBJ2-3
length: 14
size: many

DNA: TGTGCCACCAGCAGAGATATCAGGGCTAGGTCGGGCGAGCAGTACTTC
CDR3: CATSRDIRARSGEQYF
V: TRBV15
D: .
J: TRBJ2-7
length: 16
size: many

DNA: TGCAGCGTTGAAGTGGTGGGCGAGCAGTACTTC
CDR3: CSVEVVGEQYF
V: TRBV29-1
D: .
J: TRBJ2-7
length: 11
size: .

DNA: TGCGCCAGCAGCCGACAGGGGGCTAACTATGGCTACACCTTC
CDR3: CASSRQGANYGYTF
V: TRBV4-1
D: TRBD1
J: TRBJ1-2
length: 14
size: many

DNA: TGTGCCAGCTCACCTAATAAAGAGACCCAGTACTTC
CDR3: CASSPNKETQYF
V: TRBV18
D: .
J: TRBJ2-5
length: 12
size: .

DNA: TGTGCCAGCAGCGTAGCAGGACTTCGTAGAGATACGCAGTATTTT
CDR3: CASSVAGLRRDTQYF
V: TRBV9
D: .
J: TRBJ2-3
length: 15
size: many

DNA: TGTGCCAGCAGCCTATCGCTGAACAATGAGCAGCTCTTC
CDR3: CASSLSLNNEQLF
V: TRBV7-8
D: .
J: TRBJ2-1
length: 13
size: .

DNA: TGTGCCAGCAGCCCGCGGGACTACCTCTCCTACAATGAGCAGTTCTTC
CDR3: CASSPRDYLSYNEQFF
V: TRBV3-1
D: TRBD2
J: TRBJ2-1
length: 16
size: few

DNA: TGCAGTGCTAGCCAAGGATACGAGCAGTACTTC
CDR3: CSASQGYEQYF
V: TRBV20-1
D: .
J: TRBJ2-7
length: 11
size: .

DNA: TGTGCCAGCAGCTTAGGACTAGCGGGAGGGAGCACAGATACGCAGTATTTT
CDR3: CASSLGLAGGSTDTQYF
V: TRBV7-9
D: TRBD2
J: TRBJ2-3
length: 17
size: .

DNA: TGTGCCAGCAGCCCGGGACAGGGGTTCACAGATACGCAGTATTTT
CDR3: CASSPGQGFTDTQYF
V: TRBV27
D: TRBD1
J: TRBJ2-3
length: 15
size: few

DNA: TGTGCCAGCAGTTTATCGGCAGGGTATAGGAGCGAGCAGTACTTC
CDR3: CASSLSAGYRSEQYF
V: TRBV28
D: .
J: TRBJ2-7
length: 15
size: few

DNA: TGTGCCAGCAGCTTAGCGATAGATGGGATCCACGAGCAGTACTTC
CDR3: CASSLAIDGIHEQYF
V: TRBV7-9
D: .
J: TRBJ2-7
length: 15
size: many

DNA: TGTGCCAGCAGCTTAAGTGGCCGAGACCACAATGAGCAGTTCTTC
CDR3: CASSLSGRDHNEQFF
V: TRBV7-3
D: .
J: TRBJ2-1
length: 15
size: many

DNA: TGTGCCAGCAGTCTTGGGACGGTACAAGAGACCCAGTACTTC
CDR3: CASSLGTVQETQYF
V: TRBV28
D: .
J: TRBJ2-5
length: 14
size: few

DNA: TGTGCCAGCAGTTATGGAGGCGGGAGGGCAAAGACCCAGTACTTC
CDR3: CASSYGGGRAKTQYF
V: TRBV6-2/TRBV6-3
D: TRBD2
J: TRBJ2-5
length: 15
size: many

DNA: TGCAGTGCTCCTGGGAATGTGTACGGGGAGCTGTTTTTT
CDR3: CSAPGNVYGELFF
V: TRBV20-1
D: .
J: TRBJ2-2
length: 13
size: medium-sized

DNA: TGTGCCAGCAGCTTATCCAGCGGGAGCCGCACAGATACGCAGTATTTT
CDR3: CASSLSSGSRTDTQYF
V: TRBV5-5
D: TRBD2
J: TRBJ2-3
length: 16
size: many